A single sample gave rise to the 18 T cell receptor beta chains below, sequenced in a study of beta chain features in type 1 diabetes. Overall study findings and caveats: TCRB CDR3s were moderately but significantly shorter in Type 1 diabetes patients in all four CD4+ subsets.

No antigen has been identified for these receptors. TCRB transcripts that were expressed got sequenced, as all of the isolated RNA had been reverse transcribed. Libraries were prepared by immunoSEQ multiplex PCR; TCRdb keeps only in-frame clonotypes and omits some of them. The profile covers around 160,000 clones, with about 9% appearing a single time and roughly 0.72% taken by the ten largest. Sequencing was done on a sample of central memory CD4+ T cells from blood. These receptors originate from a woman in her 30s with type 1 diabetes.

The chain has TRBV19 and TRBJ1-1, with 10 bases matching TRBD1. V dropped 7 bases and J dropped 1; count of bases not matched to a gene: 9. Germline loops: CDR1 LNHDA, CDR2 SQIVND (reference sequence). This CDR3 has 16 amino acids. In DNA, the CDR3 is TGTGCCAGTAAATTCGACAGGGGGCGACCGAACACTGAAGCTTTCTTT. This codes for CASKFDRGRPNTEAFF.

This chain links TRBV5-1 with TRBJ2-2; D may be TRBD2 (5 bases). V shed 1 base and J shed 6 bases, with 10 bases lying between them. The CDR3 length is 14 residues. Looked up from germline, CDR1 is SGHRS and CDR2 is YFSETQ. The CDR3 loop is CASSLPSSAGELFF. The CDR3 nucleotides are TGCGCCAGCAGCTTGCCTAGTAGCGCCGGGGAGCTGTTTTTT.

This sequence joins TRBV27 and TRBJ2-1, with 12 positions matching TRBD2. This CDR3 is 14 amino acids long. J was trimmed by 2 bases and V by 10 bases; bases with no gene match: 3. CDR1 and CDR2 from the germline V gene are MNHEY and SMNVEV (reference sequence). The CDR3 sequence is CATTSGSTYNEQFF. The CDR3 nucleotides read TGTGCCACGACTAGCGGGAGTACCTACAATGAGCAGTTCTTC.

Only a few counts were recorded for this clone. V gene TRBV7-7 combines with J gene TRBJ2-2, with 8 bases that match TRBD1. The germline V gene encodes CDR1 SSHAT and CDR2 FNYEAQ (reference sequence). The CDR3 consists of 13 residues. The CDR3 is CATPGQATGELFF. The CDR3 bases are TGTGCAACCCCGGGACAGGCTACCGGGGAGCTGTTTTTT.

This clone was picked up a small number of times. The rearrangement uses TRBV6-5 and TRBJ1-5; no clear D. The CDR3 spans 15 residues. Per the germline V gene, CDR1 is MNHEY and CDR2 is SVGAGI. The V end was cut by 3 bases, the J end by 1 base, with 10 bases between. CDR3 sequence (DNA): TGTGCCAGCAGTTATTCGGTTGAGAGCAATCAGCCCCAGCATTTT. It encodes CASSYSVESNQPQHF.

This clone was counted between two and nine times. The rearrangement links TRBV19 to TRBJ1-3; D perhaps matches TRBD1 (5 bases). This CDR3 is 16 amino acids long. CDR1 is LNHDA and CDR2 is SQIVND in the germline V gene (reference sequence). The ends were cut back, 4 bases at V and 1 base at J, with 14 bases in the middle. CDR3 sequence: CASSTLDIWSGNTIYF. As DNA, the CDR3 is TGTGCCAGTAGTACGCTGGACATATGGTCTGGAAACACCATATATTTT.

This clone came up a few times. The chain couples TRBV6-5 to TRBJ2-5; D is ambiguous. V was trimmed by 6 bases and J by 0 bases, leaving 14 bases between them. The CDR3 loop spans 15 amino acids. Germline-derived CDR1 and CDR2 are MNHEY and SVGAGI. The CDR3 DNA sequence: TGTGCCAGCAGCTCGAGGCGTTACAACCAAGAGACCCAGTACTTC. Protein sequence: CASSSRRYNQETQYF.

This clone was seen a few times. The chain combines TRBV18 with TRBJ2-7; D is perhaps TRBD1 (7 bases). The CDR3 has 15 amino acids. V was cut by 3 bases and J by 3 bases, with 15 bases left in between. Germline values: CDR1 KGHSH, CDR2 LQKENI. The CDR3 here is CASSPGGTVLYEQYF. The CDR3 coding sequence is TGTGCCAGCTCACCCGGCGGGACAGTCCTCTACGAGCAGTACTTC.

In this sample, this clone turned up a few times. This chain links TRBV14 with TRBJ2-3; 7 bases match TRBD2. The germline CDR1 and CDR2 sequences are SGHDN and FVKESK. V dropped 0 bases and J dropped 2; count of bases not matched to a gene: 5. The CDR3 has 16 amino acids. The CDR3 region is CASSQEYSGVTDTQYF. The CDR3 nucleotides are TGTGCCAGCAGCCAAGAATACAGCGGGGTCACAGATACGCAGTATTTT.

In its sample, this clone was seen a few times. J is TRBJ2-7 and V is TRBV28; perhaps TRBD1 as D (6 bases). Trimming left V 7 bases short and J 6 bases short, with 13 bases between. Germline V gene sequence: CDR1 MDHEN, CDR2 SYDVKM. This CDR3 comprises 12 residues. The CDR3, as DNA: TGTGCCAGCAAAAGTTGGGGGCGCGAGCAGTACTTC. Protein product: CASKSWGREQYF.

This clone was recorded a few times. V gene TRBV6-5 combines with J gene TRBJ2-1; 8 bases align to TRBD2. This CDR3 spans 14 amino acids. CDR1 MNHEY and CDR2 SVGAGI come from the germline V gene. The trim removed 10 bases at V and 6 bases at J, leaving 11 bases unmatched. CDR3 amino acids: CAIDSGREGNEQFF. CDR3 DNA: TGTGCCATCGACAGCGGGAGAGAGGGCAATGAGCAGTTCTTC.

The rearrangement uses TRBV7-3 and TRBJ1-1, with a tentative D call TRBD1 (5 bases). Per germline, CDR1 SGHTA and CDR2 FQGTGA. The CDR3 is 15 residues long. V was clipped by 5 bases and J by 3 bases, with 16 bases between them. The CDR3 spells CASSVNGGGDTEAFF. CDR3 in DNA: TGTGCCAGCAGCGTCAACGGAGGAGGGGACACTGAAGCTTTCTTT.

The chain carries TRBV5-6 and TRBJ1-2; TRBD1 matches 7 bases. V shed 4 bases, J shed 9 bases, and the junction held 12 bases outside the gene matches. CDR1 SGHDT and CDR2 YYEEEE come from the germline V gene. CDR3 length: 14 residues. The CDR3, as DNA: TGTGCCAGCAGCACCGGGCCCTCAGGGGGACGCTACACCTTC. Protein product: CASSTGPSGGRYTF.

The V call is TRBV28, the J call TRBJ2-5; 12 bases align to TRBD1. The length of the CDR3 is 15 residues. Germline trimming cut 5 bases from V and 5 bases from J; bases unmatched to any gene: 6. Per the germline V gene, CDR1 is MDHEN and CDR2 is SYDVKM. The CDR3 DNA sequence: TGTGCCAGCAGTCGGGGACAGGGGGCCTCGGAGACCCAGTACTTC. Translated: CASSRGQGASETQYF.

This clone was observed many times. The V call is TRBV29-1, the J call TRBJ2-7, with D perhaps TRBD2 (5 bases). Trimming took 6 bases from V and 6 from J, leaving 12 bases between them. The CDR3 sequence is 11 residues long. Germline assignment: CDR1 SQVTM and CDR2 ANQGSEA. The CDR3 DNA reads TGCAGCGTATTAGGAGGTGCCGAGCAGTACTTC. Amino acid sequence: CSVLGGAEQYF.

A few counts support this clone. This chain's CDR3 is CASSPQTGARNEQFF. As DNA, the CDR3 is TGTGCCAGCTCACCACAGACAGGGGCCCGCAATGAGCAGTTCTTC. V and J are TRBV18 and TRBJ2-1; 8 bases are shared with TRBD1. The CDR3 totals 15 residues. V lost 1 base and J lost 6; bases outside the gene matches: 5. The germline CDR1 and CDR2 sequences are KGHSH and LQKENI.

J is TRBJ2-1 and V is TRBV7-2; tentatively, D is TRBD2 (6 bases). Trimming took off 1 base at V and 3 bases at J, with 13 bases between the two ends. Looked up from germline, CDR1 is SGHTA and CDR2 is FQGNSA. The CDR3 has 16 amino acids. The CDR3 here is CASSLDPQTSYNEQFF. In nucleotides, the CDR3 is TGTGCCAGCAGCTTAGATCCCCAGACTAGCTACAATGAGCAGTTCTTC.

The table lists this clone with many counts. The chain employs TRBV18 and TRBJ1-1, with 9 nucleotides matching TRBD1. The CDR3 is 16 amino acids. CDR1 and CDR2 (germline): KGHSH, LQKENI. V shed 4 bases and J 4 bases; nucleotides not matched to a gene: 10. The CDR3 is CASSLESGQGGTEAFF. The CDR3 DNA reads TGTGCCAGCTCACTGGAATCGGGACAGGGCGGCACTGAAGCTTTCTTT.